Below, 24 T cell receptor beta chains from the same sample are listed, as sequenced in a study of T cells in Graves' hyperthyroidism and ophthalmopathy. It was RNA transcripts that yielded the amplified TCR beta CDR3 regions. An initial round of RT-PCR targeting the TCR CDR3 relied on the HTBI primer set. Via MiXCR, TCRdb re-called the multiplex PCR reads, giving one row per CDR3 protein. In the table there are 500,000 to 750,000 distinct CDR3 sequences, approximately 14% of which are singletons. Sequenced input: blood. Receptor source: a young woman with Graves' hyperthyroidism.

This clonotype was detected many times. CDR3 amino acids: CASSVGDSTYEQYF. CDR3 bases: TGTGCCAGCAGCGTAGGGGACAGTACCTACGAGCAGTACTTC. The chain recombines TRBV9 with TRBJ2-7; 7 bases agree with TRBD1. The germline CDR1 and CDR2 sequences are SGDLS and YYNGEE. The junction had 2 bases not matched to a gene; V was cut back by 0 bases and J by 2 bases. The CDR3 runs to 14 residues.

This clonotype has at least ten counts. The chain joins TRBV3-1 to TRBJ2-2; D uncertain. Trimming took 0 bases from V and 1 from J, leaving 3 bases between them. There are 14 residues in the CDR3. Germline lookup yields CDR1 LGHDT and CDR2 YNNKEL (reference sequence). The CDR3 loop is CASSQDQNTGELFF. DNA for the CDR3: TGTGCCAGCAGCCAAGATCAGAACACCGGGGAGCTGTTTTTT.

This clonotype was seen a handful of times. The rearrangement uses TRBV5-8 and TRBJ2-5; D ambiguous. CDR1 and CDR2 (germline): SGHTS, YDEGEE. The CDR3 totals 14 residues. The ends were cut back, 5 bases at V and 1 base at J, with 12 bases in the middle. CDR3 loop: CASRMWNSQETQYF. The CDR3, as DNA: TGTGCCAGCAGGATGTGGAACAGCCAAGAGACCCAGTACTTC. The whole variable domain, filled in from reference TRBV5-8 and TRBJ2-5, reads EAGVTQSPTHLIKTRGQQATLRCSPISGHTSVYWYQQALGLGLQFLLWYDEGEERNRGNFPPRFSGRQFPNYSSELNVNALELEDSALYLCASRMWNSQETQYFGPGTRLLVL.

This chain connects TRBV3-1 to TRBJ2-7; 10 bases are shared with TRBD2. This CDR3 comprises 15 residues. V lost 4 bases to trimming and J lost 4 bases; unmatched junction nucleotides: 7. CDR1 and CDR2 (germline): LGHDT, YNNKEL (reference sequence). The DNA for the CDR3 is TGTGCCAGCAGCCCAAGCGGGAGGGAGATATACGAGCAGTACTTC. This translates into CASSPSGREIYEQYF.

This clonotype was counted many times. The chain is built from TRBV7-9 and TRBJ2-2; D possibly uses TRBD1 or TRBD2 (5 bases each). In germline, CDR1 is SEHNR, CDR2 FQNEAQ (reference sequence). The CDR3 has 16 amino acids. The V end was cut by 4 bases, the J end by 0 bases, with 12 bases between. The CDR3 region is CASSSSGRANTGELFF. CDR3 nucleotides: TGTGCCAGCAGCTCGTCGGGACGGGCGAACACCGGGGAGCTGTTTTTT.

A few counts support this clonotype. The chain is built from TRBV7-2 and TRBJ1-2, with D maybe TRBD1 (5 bases). Trimming removed 3 bases from V and 3 bases from J, with 17 bases in between. CDR1 and CDR2 (germline): SGHTA, FQGNSA. The CDR3 extends over 16 amino acids. The CDR3 reads CASSFVGGNSDYGYTF. The DNA of the CDR3 is TGTGCCAGCAGCTTTGTGGGGGGAAATTCCGACTATGGCTACACCTTC.

This clonotype was picked up many times. This chain uses TRBV13 with TRBJ2-1; D remains unclear. Germline loops: CDR1 PRHDT, CDR2 FYEKMQ (reference sequence). This CDR3 spans 14 amino acids. With 7 bases removed from V and 8 bases from J, the gap between germline ends came to 18 bases. The CDR3 DNA reads as TGTGCCAGCACCCCTGGTCTCCCTCGCGATGAGCAGTTCTTC. This gives the protein CASTPGLPRDEQFF.

Note on this clonotype: A much more abundant neighbour one base away suggests this may be a read error. V is TRBV5-6 and J is TRBJ2-5; no clear D gene. CDR3 length: 15 amino acids. Trimming removed 0 bases from V and 5 bases from J, with 14 bases in between. Germline V gene data show CDR1 as SGHDT and CDR2 as YYEEEE. The CDR3 DNA follows: TGTGCCAGCAGCTTGGAGGCTAGAGTTTTTGAGACCCAGTACTTC. Residues: CASSLEARVFETQYF. The full variable domain, completed using reference TRBV5-6 and TRBJ2-5, is DAGVTQSPTHLIKTRGQQVTLRCSPKSGHDTVSWYQQALGQGPQFIFQYYEEEERQRGNFPDRFSGHQFPNYSSELNVNALLLGDSALYLCASSLEARVFETQYFGPGTRLLVL.

This clonotype was seen repeatedly, ten times or more. The V gene is TRBV3-1, the J gene TRBJ1-5, with 7 nucleotides matching TRBD1. CDR3 size: 13 residues. The V and J ends lost 2 bases and 7 bases, in that order; junction bases with no gene match: 2. The germline V gene encodes CDR1 LGHDT and CDR2 YNNKEL (reference sequence). This chain's CDR3 is CASSQNRGQPQHF. The CDR3 region has the DNA TGTGCCAGCAGCCAAAACAGGGGACAGCCCCAGCATTTT.

This clonotype has at least ten counts. CDR3 DNA sequence: TGTGCCAGCAGCGCAGGGGTGGGAGGTAACACTGAAGCTTTCTTT. Protein product: CASSAGVGGNTEAFF. The chain joins TRBV9 to TRBJ1-1, with a possible D match to TRBD1 (6 bases). The germline V and J ends were trimmed by 3 bases and 2 bases, with 14 bases remaining between them. CDR1 and CDR2 from the germline V gene are SGDLS and YYNGEE. The CDR3 runs to 15 residues.

This clonotype was detected only a few times. The CDR3 DNA reads as TGCAGTGTTCCCGGGACTCAAAAAGCCTACAATGAGCAGTTCTTC. Translation: CSVPGTQKAYNEQFF. The chain uses TRBV20-1 and TRBJ2-1, with D tentatively TRBD2 (6 bases). Germline CDR1 and CDR2: DFQATT and SNEGSKA (reference sequence). Trimming shortened V by 7 bases and J by 2 bases, and 18 bases separated the two germline ends. The length of the CDR3 is 15 residues.

The table lists this clonotype with many counts. The CDR3 sequence is CSGRGLGAEAFF. CDR3 nucleotide sequence: TGCAGTGGAAGGGGGTTGGGCGCTGAAGCTTTCTTT. The V call is TRBV20-1, the J call TRBJ1-1, with D possibly matching TRBD1 (6 bases). The length of the CDR3 is 12 residues. Per germline, CDR1 DFQATT and CDR2 SNEGSKA (reference sequence). With 7 bases removed from V and 6 bases from J, the gap between germline ends came to 15 bases.

The gene calls are TRBV20-1 and TRBJ1-5; D ambiguous. The CDR3 length is 13 residues. CDR1 and CDR2 (germline): DFQATT, SNEGSKA (reference sequence). Trimming removed 0 bases from V and 4 bases from J, with 7 bases in between. The CDR3: CSAREELNQPQHF. The DNA of the CDR3 is TGCAGTGCTAGAGAGGAACTTAATCAGCCCCAGCATTTT.

The chain's CDR3 is CASSLGLAGAAYNEQFF. The CDR3 region has the DNA TGTGCCAGCAGCTTAGGGCTAGCGGGTGCTGCATACAATGAGCAGTTCTTC. The chain uses TRBV11-2 and TRBJ2-1, with 8 positions matching TRBD2. V shed 1 base and J 4 bases; nucleotides not matched to a gene: 9. CDR1 and CDR2 from the germline V gene are SGHAT and FQNNGV. The CDR3 extends over 17 amino acids.

This clonotype was detected ten times or more. The chain employs TRBV2 and TRBJ1-1, with 9 positions matching TRBD1. The CDR3 length is 16 residues. Germline values: CDR1 SNHLY, CDR2 FYNNEI. Unmatched junction bases numbered 13, after V lost 6 bases and J lost 5 bases. CDR3 sequence: CASRKGQGGPRTEAFF. In DNA form, the CDR3 reads TGTGCCAGCAGGAAGGGACAGGGTGGACCGAGGACTGAAGCTTTCTTT.

This clonotype was found a few times. V is TRBV12-3 or TRBV12-4 and J is TRBJ2-2; perhaps TRBD2 as D (6 bases). This CDR3 comprises 18 residues. Deletions cut 3 bases from V and 6 bases from J, with 23 bases between. This CDR3 reads CASSFESGGTSSAGELFF. The CDR3 nucleotides are TGTGCCAGCAGTTTCGAGTCGGGTGGTACGTCTAGCGCCGGGGAGCTGTTTTTT.

This clonotype was detected many times. The V gene is TRBV12-3 or TRBV12-4, the J gene TRBJ1-1; D gene uncertain. Trimming cost V 7 bases and J 2 bases, with 11 bases left between them. This CDR3 contains 13 residues. The CDR3 loop reads CASTPHSNTEAFF. In nucleotides, the CDR3 is TGTGCCAGCACACCCCACTCAAACACTGAAGCTTTCTTT.

This clonotype was observed many times. V and J are TRBV28 and TRBJ2-1, with 9 bases that match TRBD2. Germline CDR1 reads MDHEN; CDR2 reads SYDVKM. The CDR3 consists of 16 residues. V shed 6 bases, J shed 6 bases, and the junction held 12 bases outside the gene matches. The CDR3 region is CASSVVAGAGLNEQFF. CDR3 DNA sequence: TGTGCCAGCAGCGTCGTAGCGGGAGCGGGGCTCAATGAGCAGTTCTTC.

For this clonotype: A read error may explain this, as a much larger clone is one base away. The V and J genes are TRBV30 and TRBJ1-1; 7 nucleotides line up with TRBD1. The V gene's germline CDR1 is GTSNPN and CDR2 SVGIG (reference sequence). V was clipped by 2 bases and J by 7 bases; unmatched bases: 22. The CDR3 has 18 residues. The CDR3 DNA is TGTGCCTGGAGTTCTTTCCGGGACAGTCCTTCAGCGAAAATTGAAGCTTTCTTT. Translating gives CAWSSFRDSPSAKIEAFF. The entire variable domain, with the rest obtained from reference TRBV30 and TRBJ1-1, is as follows: SQTIHQWPATLVQPVGSPLSLECTVEGTSNPNLYWYRQAAGRGLQLLFYSVGIGQISSEVPQNLSASRPQDRQFILSSKKLLLSDSGFYLCAWSSFRDSPSAKIEAFFGQGTRLTVV.

The J gene is TRBJ1-1, the V gene TRBV19; D gene unclear. This CDR3 is 13 amino acids long. The germline gives CDR1 LNHDA, CDR2 SQIVND (reference sequence). V was shortened by 1 base and J by 2 bases, with 5 bases between the two germline ends. The CDR3 DNA follows: TGTGCCAGTAGTATAGTAGACAACACTGAAGCTTTCTTT. Protein product: CASSIVDNTEAFF.

This clonotype was seen more than once but under ten times. J is TRBJ2-1 and V is TRBV9; unclear D gene. The CDR3 is 13 amino acids. Germline values: CDR1 SGDLS, CDR2 YYNGEE. V lost 0 bases to trimming and J lost 6 bases, with 7 bases between them. This chain's CDR3 is CASSVGRVNEQFF. CDR3 nucleotide sequence: TGTGCCAGCAGCGTAGGACGTGTCAATGAGCAGTTCTTC. The full variable domain, with the rest looked up from reference TRBV9 and TRBJ2-1, is DSGVTQTPKHLITATGQRVTLRCSPRSGDLSVYWYQQSLDQGLQFLIQYYNGEERAKGNILERFSAQQFPDLHSELNLSSLELGDSALYFCASSVGRVNEQFFGPGTRLTVL.

This clonotype showed up just a few times. V gene TRBV19 combines with J gene TRBJ2-3; D perhaps matches TRBD1 (6 bases). Germline V CDR1 and CDR2: LNHDA, SQIVND (reference sequence). The V end lost 1 base, the J end lost 6 bases, and 8 bases lay between the germline ends. The CDR3 runs 13 residues. The CDR3 here is CASSIGTEDTQYF. CDR3 coding DNA: TGTGCCAGTAGTATAGGGACAGAGGATACGCAGTATTTT.

In the case of this clonotype: A single base separates this from a much larger clone, so it may be a read error. The V call is TRBV12-5, the J call TRBJ1-4, with TRBD1 matching 9 bases. CDR3 length: 15 residues. Germline-derived CDR1 and CDR2 are LGHNT and FRNRAP. J was trimmed by 5 bases and V by 4 bases; bases with no gene match: 5. CDR3 region: CASGSGQGINEKLFF. The CDR3, as DNA: TGTGCTAGTGGTTCGGGACAGGGTATAAATGAAAAACTGTTTTTT.

Many counts were recorded for this clonotype. The J gene is TRBJ2-3, the V gene TRBV28, with 8 bases aligning to TRBD2. Germline lookup yields CDR1 MDHEN and CDR2 SYDVKM. There are 13 residues in the CDR3. V was pared by 3 bases and J by 5 bases, with 1 base of the junction left unmatched. The CDR3 spells CASSLRGVDTQYF. In DNA, the CDR3 is TGTGCCAGCAGTTTGCGGGGGGTAGATACGCAGTATTTT. Full variable domain (remainder filled in from reference TRBV28 and TRBJ2-3): DVKVTQSSRYLVKRTGEKVFLECVQDMDHENMFWYRQDPGLGLRLIYFSYDVKMKEKGDIPEGYSVSREKKERFSLILESASTNQTSMYLCASSLRGVDTQYFGPGTRLTVL.